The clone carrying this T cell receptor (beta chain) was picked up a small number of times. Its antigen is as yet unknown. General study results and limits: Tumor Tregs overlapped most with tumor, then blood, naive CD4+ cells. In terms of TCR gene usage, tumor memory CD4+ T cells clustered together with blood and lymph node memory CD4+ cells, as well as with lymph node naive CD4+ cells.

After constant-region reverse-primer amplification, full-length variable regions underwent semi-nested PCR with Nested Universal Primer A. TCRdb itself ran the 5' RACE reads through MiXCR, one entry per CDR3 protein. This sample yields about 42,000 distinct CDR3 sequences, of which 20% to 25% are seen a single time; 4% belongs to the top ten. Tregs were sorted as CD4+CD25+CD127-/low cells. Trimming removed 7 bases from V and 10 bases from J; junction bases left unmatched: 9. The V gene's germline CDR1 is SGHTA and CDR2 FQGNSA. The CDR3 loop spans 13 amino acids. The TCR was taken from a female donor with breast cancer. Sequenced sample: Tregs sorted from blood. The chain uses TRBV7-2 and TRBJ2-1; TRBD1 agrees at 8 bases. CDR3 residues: CASTLTGAREQFF. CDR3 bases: TGTGCCAGCACCCTGACAGGGGCTAGAGAGCAGTTCTTC.